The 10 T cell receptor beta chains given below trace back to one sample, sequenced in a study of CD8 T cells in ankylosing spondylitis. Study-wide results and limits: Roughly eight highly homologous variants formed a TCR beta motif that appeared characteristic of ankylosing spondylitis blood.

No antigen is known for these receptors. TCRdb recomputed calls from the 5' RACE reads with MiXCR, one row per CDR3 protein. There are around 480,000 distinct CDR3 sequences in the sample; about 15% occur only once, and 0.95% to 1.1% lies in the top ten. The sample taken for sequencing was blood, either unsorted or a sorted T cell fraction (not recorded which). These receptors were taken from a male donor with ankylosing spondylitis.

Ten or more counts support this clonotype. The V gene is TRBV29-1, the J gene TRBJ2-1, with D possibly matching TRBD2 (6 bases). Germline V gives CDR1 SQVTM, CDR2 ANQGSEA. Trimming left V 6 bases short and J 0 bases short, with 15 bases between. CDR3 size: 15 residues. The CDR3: CSVELGRGSYNEQFF. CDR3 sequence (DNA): TGCAGCGTGGAGTTAGGGCGGGGCTCCTACAATGAGCAGTTCTTC.

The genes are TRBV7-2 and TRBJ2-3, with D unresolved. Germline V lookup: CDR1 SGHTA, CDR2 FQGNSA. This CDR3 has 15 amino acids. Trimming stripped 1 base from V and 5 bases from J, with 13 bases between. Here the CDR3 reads CASSLETRRVDTQYF. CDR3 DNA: TGTGCCAGCAGCTTAGAGACCCGACGGGTAGATACGCAGTATTTT.

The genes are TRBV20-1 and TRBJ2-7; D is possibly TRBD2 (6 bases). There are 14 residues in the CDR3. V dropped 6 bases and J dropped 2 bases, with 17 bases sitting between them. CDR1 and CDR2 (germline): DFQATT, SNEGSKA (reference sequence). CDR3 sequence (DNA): TGCAGTGCCCGGTTGGACGGAGGGGCCTACGAGCAGTACTTC. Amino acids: CSARLDGGAYEQYF.

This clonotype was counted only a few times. The CDR3 DNA reads TGTGCCAGCAGTGGGGGAGGGCTCTACGAGCAGTACTTC. It specifies CASSGGGLYEQYF. The chain couples TRBV25-1 to TRBJ2-7, with 7 bases identical to TRBD2. The CDR3 consists of 13 residues. Germline trimming cut 4 bases from V and 3 bases from J; bases unmatched to any gene: 3. Germline V gene sequence: CDR1 MGHDK, CDR2 SYGVNS.

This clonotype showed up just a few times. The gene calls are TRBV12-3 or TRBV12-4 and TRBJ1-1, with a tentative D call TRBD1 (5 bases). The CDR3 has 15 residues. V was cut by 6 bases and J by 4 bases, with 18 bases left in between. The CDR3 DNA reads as TGTGCCAGCAGCCCAAAGTGGGGGATTGGCACTGAAGCTTTCTTT. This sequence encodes CASSPKWGIGTEAFF.

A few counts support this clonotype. Here the CDR3 reads CASSSRGQGRDTQYF. In DNA, the CDR3 is TGCGCCAGCAGCAGCCGGGGACAGGGGCGAGATACGCAGTATTTT. This chain links TRBV5-1 with TRBJ2-3; 10 bases fit TRBD1. CDR1 and CDR2 (germline): SGHRS, YFSETQ. The CDR3 extends over 15 amino acids. V trimming: 4 bases; J trimming: 5 bases; junction bases outside the gene matches: 7.

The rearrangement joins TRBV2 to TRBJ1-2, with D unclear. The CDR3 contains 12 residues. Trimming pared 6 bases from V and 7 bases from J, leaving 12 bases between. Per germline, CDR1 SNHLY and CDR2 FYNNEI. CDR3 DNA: TGTGCCAGCAGAGAACCCTCTCGTGGCTACACCTTC. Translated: CASREPSRGYTF. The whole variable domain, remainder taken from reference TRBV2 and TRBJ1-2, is EPEVTQTPSHQVTQMGQEVILRCVPISNHLYFYWYRQILGQKVEFLVSFYNNEISEKSEIFDDQFSVERPDGSNFTLKIRSTKLEDSAMYFCASREPSRGYTFGSGTRLTVV.

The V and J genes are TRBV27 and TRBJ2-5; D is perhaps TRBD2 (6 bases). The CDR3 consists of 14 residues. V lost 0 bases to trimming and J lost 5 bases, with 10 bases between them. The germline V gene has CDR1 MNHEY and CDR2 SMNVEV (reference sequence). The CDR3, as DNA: TGTGCCAGCAGTTTATCTATAGGGAGGGAGACCCAGTACTTC. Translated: CASSLSIGRETQYF.

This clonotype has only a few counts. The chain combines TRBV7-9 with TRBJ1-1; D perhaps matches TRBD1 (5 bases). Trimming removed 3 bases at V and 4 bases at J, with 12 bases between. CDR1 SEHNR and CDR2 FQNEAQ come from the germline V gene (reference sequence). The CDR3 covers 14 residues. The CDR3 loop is CASSFVGEGTEAFF. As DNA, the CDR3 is TGTGCCAGCAGCTTTGTAGGGGAGGGCACTGAAGCTTTCTTT. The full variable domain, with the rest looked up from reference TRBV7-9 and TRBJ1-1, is DTGVSQNPRHKITKRGQNVTFRCDPISEHNRLYWYRQTLGQGPEFLTYFQNEAQLEKSRLLSDRFSAERPKGSFSTLEIQRTEQGDSAMYLCASSFVGEGTEAFFGQGTRLTVV.

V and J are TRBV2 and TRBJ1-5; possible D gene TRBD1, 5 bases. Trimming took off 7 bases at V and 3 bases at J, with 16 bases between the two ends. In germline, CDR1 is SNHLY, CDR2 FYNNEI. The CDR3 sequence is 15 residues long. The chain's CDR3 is CASTGGQGNNQPQHF. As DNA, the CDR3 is TGTGCCAGCACTGGAGGACAAGGTAACAATCAGCCCCAGCATTTT.